Below, 31 T cell receptor beta chains from the same sample are listed, as sequenced in a study of blood T cell repertoires in COVID-19. The assay was immunoSEQ multiplex PCR, and TCRdb's table has in-frame clones only and misses some. Among some 340,000 clones listed, more than 70% were seen once. Material: PBMCs or T cells enriched from blood (not recorded which). The receptors originated from a woman in her thirties who had recovered from COVID-19.

This rearrangement joins TRBV27 to TRBJ1-1, with TRBD1 matching over 8 bases. This CDR3 is built from 14 residues. The V segment lost 5 bases and the J segment 6 bases; nucleotides outside the gene matches: 8. Looked up from germline, CDR1 is MNHEY and CDR2 is SMNVEV (reference sequence). As DNA, the CDR3 is TGTGCCAGCAGTCCAAGGGACAGGACCTCTGAAGCTTTCTTT. The encoded protein is CASSPRDRTSEAFF.

The V call is TRBV3-1 (or the pseudogene TRBV3-2), the J call TRBJ1-6, with TRBD1 identical over 9 bases. The CDR3 contains 15 residues. Germline CDR1 LGHDT, CDR2 YNNKEL (reference sequence). J lost 8 bases, V lost 4 bases, and 6 bases had no gene match. The CDR3 is CASSPTRDRDSPLHF. The CDR3 coding sequence is TGTGCCAGCAGCCCTACCCGGGACAGGGATTCACCCCTCCACTTT.

The chain has TRBV27 and TRBJ2-1; 7 positions match TRBD1. Germline loops: CDR1 MNHEY, CDR2 SMNVEV (reference sequence). CDR3 size: 15 residues. V lost 6 bases to trimming and J lost 0 bases; unmatched junction nucleotides: 5. The DNA for the CDR3 is TGTGCCAGCAGCCGATCAGGGGGCTCCTACAATGAGCAGTTCTTC. Translated, it gives CASSRSGGSYNEQFF.

V usage is TRBV9 and J usage is TRBJ2-1; 9 bases align to TRBD2. V was pared by 0 bases and J by 15 bases, with 13 bases of the junction left unmatched. Germline CDR1 is SGDLS and CDR2 is YYNGEE. The CDR3 is 15 residues long. The CDR3 sequence: CASSVEATSGAPRFF. As DNA, the CDR3 is TGTGCCAGCAGCGTAGAAGCGACTAGCGGAGCCCCGAGGTTCTTC.

The sample holds one count of this clone. The CDR3 is CASSPSGEETQYF. The CDR3 region has the DNA TGTGCCAGCAGTCCCTCCGGGGAAGAGACCCAGTACTTC. This chain joins TRBV28 and TRBJ2-5, with D possibly being TRBD2 (5 bases). The V gene lost 5 bases and the J gene lost 3 bases, with 10 bases spanning the gap. The CDR3 is 13 residues long. Germline CDR1 reads MDHEN; CDR2 reads SYDVKM. Variable domain in full (rest from reference TRBV28 and TRBJ2-5): DVKVTQSSRYLVKRTGEKVFLECVQDMDHENMFWYRQDPGLGLRLIYFSYDVKMKEKGDIPEGYSVSREKKERFSLILESASTNQTSMYLCASSPSGEETQYFGPGTRLLVL.

The gene calls are TRBV7-2 and TRBJ1-1; D is unclear. The CDR3 runs 13 residues. V lost 4 bases and J 0 bases, leaving 6 bases between the germline ends. The germline CDR1 and CDR2 sequences are SGHTA and FQGNSA. For the CDR3, the DNA is TGTGCCAGCAGCTCCGTAATGAACACTGAAGCTTTCTTT. This sequence encodes CASSSVMNTEAFF.

V is TRBV27 and J is TRBJ2-1; 7 bases fit TRBD2. Germline CDR1 and CDR2: MNHEY and SMNVEV (reference sequence). The J segment lost 5 bases and the V segment lost 8 bases, leaving 21 bases of the junction unmatched. The CDR3 length is 18 residues. The CDR3, as DNA: TGTGCCAGCTGTGCGGACGGGAGGACCCCTAGTCCCAACAATGAGCAGTTCTTC. Amino acid sequence: CASCADGRTPSPNNEQFF.

The CDR3 spells CASSVPNLDGGKPQHF. For the CDR3, the DNA is TGTGCCAGTAGTGTTCCGAATTTGGACGGAGGGAAGCCCCAGCATTTT. J is TRBJ1-5 and V is TRBV19; D remains ambiguous. Between the trimmed V and J ends, which lost 5 bases and 8 bases, there was a span of 22 bases. The CDR3 is made up of 16 amino acids. CDR1 and CDR2 from the germline V gene are LNHDA and SQIVND (reference sequence).

The rearrangement uses TRBV5-1 and TRBJ2-1; D is undetermined. The CDR3 sequence is 14 residues long. The V and J ends lost 4 bases and 5 bases respectively, with 13 bases between them. Germline V gives CDR1 SGHRS, CDR2 YFSETQ. The CDR3 nucleotides read TGCGCCAGCAGCCAGACTGGCAACAACAATGAGCAGTTCTTC. Translation gives CASSQTGNNNEQFF.

This clone was counted between two and nine times. The V call is TRBV2, the J call TRBJ2-5, with 8 bases lining up with TRBD1. Trimming removed 7 bases from V and 0 bases from J; junction bases left unmatched: 10. From germline, CDR1 is SNHLY and CDR2 FYNNEI. The CDR3 covers 16 residues. The CDR3 DNA reads TGTGCCAGCAACCAGGGTGACAGGGGCTACCAAGAGACCCAGTACTTC. This codes for CASNQGDRGYQETQYF.

The table lists this clone with a count of one. The V gene is TRBV3-1 (or the pseudogene TRBV3-2), the J gene TRBJ1-5; D unresolved. This CDR3 spans 15 amino acids. CDR1 and CDR2 (germline): LGHDT, YNNKEL (reference sequence). V was trimmed by 1 base and J by 1 base, leaving 8 bases between them. CDR3 amino acids: CASSQGGRSNQPQHF. The DNA for the CDR3 is TGTGCCAGCAGCCAAGGAGGGAGGAGCAATCAGCCCCAGCATTTT.

The chain carries TRBV30 and TRBJ1-2; 8 bases map to TRBD1. J was trimmed by 5 bases and V by 6 bases; bases with no gene match: 11. This CDR3 spans 14 amino acids. CDR1 GTSNPN and CDR2 SVGIG come from the germline V gene (reference sequence). CDR3 residues: CACNPDRVWYGYTF. The DNA of the CDR3 is TGTGCCTGCAATCCGGACAGGGTTTGGTATGGCTACACCTTC.

This chain connects TRBV11-3 to TRBJ1-2, with TRBD1 matching over 10 bases. The germline V gene has CDR1 SGHNT and CDR2 YENEEA. With V trimmed by 4 bases and J by 3 bases, 2 bases remained unmatched. This CDR3 has 14 residues. The CDR3 region has the DNA TGTGCCAGCAGCTGGACAGGGGGTTACTATGGCTACACCTTC. Amino acid sequence: CASSWTGGYYGYTF.

The gene calls are TRBV19 and TRBJ1-2, with 10 nucleotides matching TRBD1. The V segment lost 6 bases and the J segment 4 bases; nucleotides outside the gene matches: 14. Germline CDR1 reads LNHDA; CDR2 reads SQIVND (reference sequence). The CDR3 sequence is 17 residues long. CDR3 region: CASRTPRQGARAYGYTF. The CDR3, as DNA: TGTGCCAGTAGAACACCGAGACAGGGGGCTCGGGCCTATGGCTACACCTTC.

On this clone: The sample has other DNA sequences that encode this CDR3 too. This chain joins TRBV19 and TRBJ1-4; possible D gene TRBD1, 5 bases. This CDR3 has 15 amino acids. The ends were cut back, 4 bases at V and 6 bases at J, with 15 bases in the middle. From germline, CDR1 is LNHDA and CDR2 SQIVND (reference sequence). CDR3 in amino acids: CASSTPGRGDEKLFF. In nucleotides, the CDR3 is TGTGCCAGTAGTACCCCGGGGAGGGGAGATGAAAAACTGTTTTTT.

This clone was seen a single time. The rearrangement joins TRBV24-1 to TRBJ1-2; no clear D gene. The CDR3 extends over 14 amino acids. V was shortened by 3 bases and J by 2 bases, with 9 bases between the two germline ends. The germline V gene encodes CDR1 KGHDR and CDR2 SFDVKD. The CDR3 coding sequence is TGTGCCACCAGTGATGAGTTCCGGAACTATGGCTACACCTTC. Its protein product is CATSDEFRNYGYTF.

The chain uses TRBV19 and TRBJ1-5; 9 nucleotides line up with TRBD1. CDR3 length equals 14 residues. V dropped 4 bases and J dropped 6; count of bases not matched to a gene: 4. Germline V gene data show CDR1 as LNHDA and CDR2 as SQIVND (reference sequence). The CDR3 spells CASSTTGGGQPQHF. CDR3 bases: TGTGCCAGTAGTACTACAGGGGGCGGTCAGCCCCAGCATTTT.

This clone has just a few counts. This chain joins TRBV10-1 and TRBJ2-7; maybe TRBD1 (5 bases). The CDR3 is 13 residues long. Germline V CDR1 and CDR2: WNHNN, SYGVQD (reference sequence). Trimming removed 6 bases from V and 3 bases from J, with 12 bases in between. The CDR3 loop is CASRDAGYYEQYF. In nucleotides, the CDR3 is TGCGCCAGCAGGGATGCAGGGTACTACGAGCAGTACTTC.

The chain joins TRBV21-1 to TRBJ2-1; TRBD2, the table's D call, was not compared with the DNA. TRBV21-1 is assigned pseudogene status. CDR3 size: 19 residues. CDR3 sequence (DNA): TGTGCCAGCAGCCCCCATCCCGAGACAGATAGCGGGGGGTACAATGAGCAGTTCTTC. Its translation: CASSPHPETDSGGYNEQFF.

This sequence joins TRBV6-5 and TRBJ2-3; TRBD1 aligns across 9 bases. The CDR3 contains 14 residues. With 5 bases clipped from V and 2 bases from J, the junction kept 2 bases outside the gene matches. CDR1 MNHEY and CDR2 SVGAGI come from the germline V gene. Here the CDR3 reads CASSRDRDTDTQYF. The CDR3 bases are TGTGCCAGCAGTCGGGACAGGGACACAGATACGCAGTATTTT.

The chain links TRBV9 to TRBJ1-1; tentative D call: TRBD1 (6 bases). The CDR3 is 13 amino acids. Trimming shortened V by 2 bases and J by 5 bases, and 10 bases separated the two germline ends. Germline CDR1 and CDR2: SGDLS and YYNGEE. CDR3 sequence (DNA): TGTGCCAGCAGCGTCTACAGGGAAACTGAAGCTTTCTTT. Encoded protein: CASSVYRETEAFF.

The V call is TRBV5-1, the J call TRBJ1-1; 12 bases map to TRBD1. In germline, CDR1 is SGHRS, CDR2 YFSETQ. The CDR3 is made up of 17 amino acids. After removal of 4 bases from V and 4 bases from J, the junction contained 11 bases not matched to a gene. The CDR3 spells CASSRGAGTGGFTEAFF. CDR3 coding DNA: TGCGCCAGCAGCCGGGGGGCGGGGACAGGGGGCTTCACTGAAGCTTTCTTT.

The chain joins TRBV6-5 to TRBJ1-1; D not certain. This CDR3 is 16 amino acids long. Per germline, CDR1 MNHEY and CDR2 SVGAGI. The V gene lost 0 bases and the J gene lost 0 bases, with 11 bases spanning the gap. In DNA form, the CDR3 reads TGTGCCAGCAGTTACTCAACGTTTGGCATGAACACTGAAGCTTTCTTT. Translation: CASSYSTFGMNTEAFF.

This clone was counted once. The genes are TRBV29-1 and TRBJ1-2; the D gene is possibly TRBD1 (5 bases). Germline assignment: CDR1 SQVTM and CDR2 ANQGSEA. CDR3 length: 11 amino acids. Trimming took off 6 bases at V and 4 bases at J, with 9 bases between the two ends. DNA for the CDR3: TGCAGCGTCGGGGACTTCTATGGCTACACCTTC. This sequence encodes CSVGDFYGYTF.

The chain carries TRBV9 and TRBJ2-1; 10 positions match TRBD2. CDR1 SGDLS and CDR2 YYNGEE come from the germline V gene. This CDR3 is built from 18 residues. J lost 1 base, V lost 4 bases, and 11 bases had no gene match. CDR3 coding DNA: TGTGCCAGCAGCCCGAGCACTAGCGGGGCACTTTCCTACAATGAGCAGTTCTTC. Its translation: CASSPSTSGALSYNEQFF. The full variable domain, completed using reference TRBV9 and TRBJ2-1, is DSGVTQTPKHLITATGQRVTLRCSPRSGDLSVYWYQQSLDQGLQFLIQYYNGEERAKGNILERFSAQQFPDLHSELNLSSLELGDSALYFCASSPSTSGALSYNEQFFGPGTRLTVL.

V is TRBV12-3 or TRBV12-4 and J is TRBJ1-1; no clear D. This CDR3 is 13 amino acids long. V was clipped by 7 bases and J by 4 bases, with 13 bases between them. The CDR3 sequence: CASTQRGSTEAFF. DNA for the CDR3: TGTGCCAGCACACAACGGGGAAGCACTGAAGCTTTCTTT.

This clone was seen more than once but under ten times. The chain is built from TRBV2 and TRBJ2-7, with D perhaps TRBD1 (6 bases). The CDR3 totals 14 residues. Germline-derived CDR1 and CDR2 are SNHLY and FYNNEI. Trimming removed 6 bases from V and 4 bases from J, with 16 bases in between. The CDR3 sequence is CASSPSDRGYEQYF. The CDR3 nucleotides read TGTGCCAGCAGCCCTTCGGACAGAGGTTACGAGCAGTACTTC.

The chain combines TRBV6-2 or TRBV6-3 with TRBJ1-1, with D hard to call. The CDR3 has 17 residues. Deletions cut 0 bases from V and 1 base from J, with 15 bases between. CDR1 and CDR2 from the germline V gene are MNHEY and SVGEGT. In DNA, the CDR3 is TGTGCCAGCAGTTACTCCAGGCGGGAGGCACCGAACACTGAAGCTTTCTTT. Translated, it gives CASSYSRREAPNTEAFF.

The V gene is TRBV27, the J gene TRBJ1-2, with 8 bases fitting TRBD1. Per the germline V gene, CDR1 is MNHEY and CDR2 is SMNVEV (reference sequence). This CDR3 spans 13 amino acids. V was clipped by 8 bases and J by 7 bases; unmatched bases: 9. The CDR3 DNA reads TGTGCCAGCCGCCCGACAGGGGTGGGTGGCTACACCTTC. Amino acid sequence: CASRPTGVGGYTF.

The rearrangement joins TRBV4-1 to TRBJ2-1, with 11 bases identical to TRBD2. CDR3 size: 16 residues. J was trimmed by 6 bases and V by 4 bases; bases with no gene match: 8. The germline CDR1 and CDR2 sequences are MGHRA and YSYEKL. CDR3 DNA sequence: TGCGCCAGCAGCCCGATCGAGACTAGCGGGGTCAATGAGCAGTTCTTC. Translated, it gives CASSPIETSGVNEQFF.

The chain carries TRBV6-2 or TRBV6-3 and TRBJ1-2; 10 nucleotides match TRBD1. The CDR3 sequence is 14 residues long. Germline values: CDR1 MNHEY, CDR2 SVGEGT. The V and J ends lost 4 bases and 10 bases, in that order; junction bases with no gene match: 9. This chain's CDR3 is CASSSAGTGASYTF. The CDR3 nucleotides are TGTGCCAGCAGTTCCGCCGGGACAGGGGCGTCCTACACCTTC.